This TCR beta chain was sequenced for a study of T cell responses to AZD1222 COVID-19 vaccine. Produced via immunoSEQ multiplex PCR; TCRdb's table is partial and in-frame only. The profile covers 95,000 to 150,000 clones, with around 90% appearing a single time and over 5% taken by the ten largest. CDR3 length: 15 amino acids. Germline V gene lookup returns CDR1 SGHRS and CDR2 YFSETQ. With 4 bases removed from V and 1 base from J, the gap between germline ends came to 14 bases. The TCR was taken from an adult in good health. The sequenced sample was peripheral blood, obtained on day 0 of AZD1222 vaccination. This chain links TRBV5-1 with TRBJ1-1; D not certain. CDR3 coding DNA: TGCGCCAGCAGCACCCTCGGGGATTGGAACACTGAAGCTTTCTTT. Its protein product is CASSTLGDWNTEAFF.